These 31 T cell receptor beta chains came from one sample sequenced in a study of T cell repertoires in aging, cancer and after chemotherapy. TRB rearrangements spanning V, D and J were amplified using mixed TRB-A/B primers. TCRdb passed the multiplex PCR reads through MiXCR, listing each CDR3 protein once. The sample includes about 6,200 distinct CDR3 sequences, about 30% of them seen just once. Peripheral blood genomic DNA, not sorted cells or RNA, was the template. Sequencing was carried out using blood. The origin of the receptors is a human donor with a blood cancer.

By share, this clonotype counts as medium-sized. CDR3 nucleotides: TGTGCCAGCAGCTTGGTGGCGGGAGGGGATAAAGATACGCAGTATTTT. Its translation: CASSLVAGGDKDTQYF. This chain connects TRBV5-4 to TRBJ2-3, with 9 bases lining up with TRBD2. With V trimmed by 0 bases and J by 5 bases, 7 bases remained unmatched. The CDR3 loop spans 16 amino acids. Per germline, CDR1 SGHNT and CDR2 YYREEE (reference sequence).

This clonotype was observed once. V gene TRBV20-1 combines with J gene TRBJ2-1; no clear D gene. Germline V CDR1 and CDR2: DFQATT, SNEGSKA (reference sequence). The CDR3 extends over 16 amino acids. Trimming took 4 bases from V and 3 from J, leaving 19 bases between them. This CDR3 is CSAIKSRVVNYNEQFF. The CDR3, as DNA: TGCAGTGCTATAAAATCCCGGGTAGTGAACTACAATGAGCAGTTCTTC.

This clonotype was seen just once. A read error may be the cause here, since a much bigger clone is one base away. The chain is built from TRBV6-2 or TRBV6-3 and TRBJ2-6; D might be TRBD1 (5 bases). The CDR3 extends over 15 amino acids. Germline loops: CDR1 MNHEY, CDR2 SVGEGT. The DNA of the CDR3 is TGTGCCAGAAGTTACGATACAGGTGGGGCCAACGTCCTGACTTTC. This gives the protein CARSYDTGGANVLTF.

The chain recombines TRBV24-1 with TRBJ2-2; TRBD2 might be the D (6 bases). The CDR3 sequence is 15 residues long. Looked up from germline, CDR1 is KGHDR and CDR2 is SFDVKD. Trimming left V 1 base short and J 5 bases short, with 10 bases between. The CDR3 DNA is TGTGCCACCAGTGATTTAGTAGGAGGGACCGGGGAGCTGTTTTTT. Translation gives CATSDLVGGTGELFF.

This clonotype occurred a few times. The J gene is TRBJ2-1, the V gene TRBV6-4; D possibly matches TRBD1 or TRBD2 (5 bases each). There are 15 residues in the CDR3. Trimming cost V 4 bases and J 7 bases, with 17 bases left between them. The V gene's germline CDR1 is MRHNA and CDR2 SNTAGT. The DNA for the CDR3 is TGTGCCAGCAGTGGGGGGTCCTCCCTTAAAAATGAGCAGTTCTTC. The encoded protein is CASSGGSSLKNEQFF.

Comments on this clonotype: With a much larger clone just one base away, this may be a read error. The genes are TRBV5-4 and TRBJ2-1; 11 bases agree with TRBD2. Near its end, the DNA agrees better with TRBJ2-7, so the J call may be wrong. Germline values: CDR1 SGHNT, CDR2 YYREEE (reference sequence). CDR3 length: 17 residues. CDR3: CASSVGLAGVSYNEQYF. CDR3 nucleotides: TGTGCCAGCAGCGTAGGACTAGCGGGCGTCTCCTACAATGAGCAGTACTTC.

The CDR3 DNA sequence: TGTGCCAGCAGTTTACATGGTAGGTCCTACGAGCAGTACTTC. This sequence encodes CASSLHGRSYEQYF. The V gene is TRBV27, the J gene TRBJ2-7; no clear D. Germline V CDR1 and CDR2: MNHEY, SMNVEV (reference sequence). This CDR3 contains 14 residues. The germline V and J ends were trimmed by 2 bases and 1 base, with 9 bases remaining between them.

The rearrangement joins TRBV27 to TRBJ2-7, with 10 bases lining up with TRBD1. V was clipped by 3 bases and J by 5 bases; unmatched bases: 7. This CDR3 has 15 amino acids. Germline CDR1 is MNHEY and CDR2 is SMNVEV (reference sequence). The CDR3 spells CASSLKWDRGDEQYF. CDR3 in DNA: TGTGCCAGCAGTTTGAAATGGGACAGGGGCGACGAGCAGTACTTC.

This clonotype is labeled medium-sized. CDR3 residues: CASSRTSSNTGELFF. In DNA, the CDR3 is TGTGCCAGCAGCCGGACTAGCTCAAACACCGGGGAGCTGTTTTTT. The genes are TRBV12-3 or TRBV12-4 and TRBJ2-2, with 8 bases lining up with TRBD2. The trim removed 6 bases at V and 2 bases at J, leaving 5 bases unmatched. This CDR3 is built from 15 residues.

The genes are TRBV24-1 and TRBJ2-5; possibly TRBD1 or TRBD2 for D (5 bases each). The germline V gene encodes CDR1 KGHDR and CDR2 SFDVKD. The CDR3 sequence is 16 residues long. V was clipped by 3 bases and J by 3 bases, with 16 bases between them. The CDR3 DNA is TGTGCCACCAGTGATCTCAAAGGGACCCAAGAAGAGACCCAGTACTTC. It yields the protein CATSDLKGTQEETQYF.

J is TRBJ1-4 and V is TRBV7-9; tentatively, D is TRBD1 (5 bases). The V and J ends lost 4 bases and 6 bases respectively, with 9 bases between them. The CDR3 has 13 amino acids. Germline V CDR1 and CDR2: SEHNR, FQNEAQ (reference sequence). CDR3 DNA: TGTGCCAGCAGCTCGGGACGCGATGAAAAACTGTTTTTT. Protein product: CASSSGRDEKLFF.

V is TRBV4-3 and J is TRBJ2-3, with D possibly being TRBD1 (5 bases). The CDR3 totals 18 residues. CDR1 is LGHNA and CDR2 is YSLEER in the germline V gene. Trimming cost V 1 base and J 4 bases, with 21 bases left between them. As DNA, the CDR3 is TGCGCCAGCAGCCAAGGAGTAAGGTCAGGGTTGGAATCAGATACGCAGTATTTT. Protein: CASSQGVRSGLESDTQYF.

CDR3: CASSSAGGAAGGPVDTQYF. The CDR3 bases are TGTGCCAGCAGTTCCGCCGGGGGCGCGGCGGGAGGGCCAGTAGATACGCAGTATTTT. This chain joins TRBV27 and TRBJ2-3; 9 bases agree with TRBD2. The CDR3 contains 19 residues. Germline loops: CDR1 MNHEY, CDR2 SMNVEV (reference sequence). The junction had 19 bases not matched to a gene; V was cut back by 4 bases and J by 5 bases.

This clonotype is deemed medium-sized. This rearrangement joins TRBV6-1 to TRBJ2-3, with D hard to call. V dropped 2 bases and J dropped 0 bases, with 15 bases sitting between them. The CDR3 has 17 amino acids. Germline lookup yields CDR1 MNHNS and CDR2 SASEGT. CDR3 DNA: TGTGCCAGCAGTGAATTTTTCCGGCTAGAAAGCACAGATACGCAGTATTTT. Protein: CASSEFFRLESTDTQYF.

In its sample, this clonotype ranks as medium-sized. V gene TRBV29-1 combines with J gene TRBJ2-3; 9 bases map to TRBD1. Germline CDR1 is SQVTM and CDR2 is ANQGSEA. The V segment lost 6 bases and the J segment 2 bases; nucleotides outside the gene matches: 3. This CDR3 has 13 residues. CDR3 in DNA: TGCAGCGTGAGGACAGGGGTCACAGATACGCAGTATTTT. As protein: CSVRTGVTDTQYF.

By share, this clonotype ranks as medium-sized. V gene TRBV27 combines with J gene TRBJ2-7; TRBD2 is a possible D gene (5 bases). V was clipped by 0 bases and J by 3 bases, with 15 bases between them. Germline-derived CDR1 and CDR2 are MNHEY and SMNVEV (reference sequence). The CDR3 length is 16 residues. The CDR3, as DNA: TGTGCCAGCAGTTTATCAGTCGAGGGAATTGGCTACGAGCAGTACTTC. Translation: CASSLSVEGIGYEQYF.

The V call is TRBV4-2, the J call TRBJ1-6; D gene uncertain. The CDR3 consists of 15 residues. V lost 1 base and J 13 bases, leaving 17 bases between the germline ends. Germline CDR1 reads LGHNA; CDR2 reads YNFKEQ. The CDR3 DNA follows: TGTGCCAGCAGCCAAGCCCGAAGGTCCCCAAGTCCCCTCCACTTT. Translation: CASSQARRSPSPLHF.

This chain uses TRBV2 with TRBJ2-3; 8 bases map to TRBD2. From germline, CDR1 is SNHLY and CDR2 FYNNEI. The CDR3 totals 13 residues. The V and J ends lost 9 bases and 5 bases, in that order; junction bases with no gene match: 7. In DNA, the CDR3 is TGTGCCAGTACTAGACTAGCGAGAGATACGCAGTATTTT. Its translation: CASTRLARDTQYF.

V gene TRBV2 combines with J gene TRBJ1-1; possibly TRBD1 for D (6 bases). V was trimmed by 6 bases and J by 0 bases, leaving 11 bases between them. CDR3 size: 14 residues. Germline assignment: CDR1 SNHLY and CDR2 FYNNEI. The chain's CDR3 is CASRNRAMNTEAFF. The CDR3 DNA follows: TGTGCCAGCAGGAACAGGGCCATGAACACTGAAGCTTTCTTT. Full variable domain (missing parts from reference TRBV2 and TRBJ1-1): EPEVTQTPSHQVTQMGQEVILRCVPISNHLYFYWYRQILGQKVEFLVSFYNNEISEKSEIFDDQFSVERPDGSNFTLKIRSTKLEDSAMYFCASRNRAMNTEAFFGQGTRLTVV.

In its sample, this clonotype is medium-sized (0.01 to 0.1%). V usage is TRBV19 and J usage is TRBJ2-1; 10 nucleotides align to TRBD2. This CDR3 contains 15 residues. Germline V gene data show CDR1 as LNHDA and CDR2 as SQIVND (reference sequence). V shed 2 bases, J shed 4 bases, and the junction held 2 bases outside the gene matches. The CDR3 sequence: CASSILLAGYNEQFF. CDR3 in DNA: TGTGCCAGTAGTATACTACTAGCGGGATACAATGAGCAGTTCTTC.

Comment on this clonotype: The junction differs from germline at one of its ends, possibly a read error. The chain has TRBV12-3 or TRBV12-4 and TRBJ1-5; no reliable D call. The CDR3 extends over 12 amino acids. In nucleotides, the CDR3 is TGTGCCAGCAGTTTGCGAGGGCAGCACCAGCATTTT. This encodes CASSLRGQHQHF.

This rearrangement joins TRBV6-1 to TRBJ2-7; weak D call: TRBD1 (5 bases). Germline loops: CDR1 MNHNS, CDR2 SASEGT. This CDR3 has 13 amino acids. The V end lost 6 bases, the J end lost 3 bases, and 12 bases lay between the germline ends. CDR3 protein: CASRRGRGYEQYF. In DNA form, the CDR3 reads TGTGCCAGCAGAAGGGGTCGAGGCTACGAGCAGTACTTC.

This clonotype showed up just a few times. The chain joins TRBV14 to TRBJ1-6; no firm D call. The CDR3 runs to 13 residues. Trimming shortened V by 0 bases and J by 14 bases, and 11 bases separated the two germline ends. Germline CDR1 SGHDN, CDR2 FVKESK. The CDR3 DNA is TGTGCCAGCAGCCAAGATCCCTGGGGTACCCTCCACTTT. As protein: CASSQDPWGTLHF.

CDR3 amino acids: CSASKTTAADTQYF. The DNA of the CDR3 is TGCAGTGCTAGCAAGACTACCGCGGCAGATACGCAGTATTTT. The rearrangement uses TRBV20-1 and TRBJ2-3; D perhaps matches TRBD2 (5 bases). CDR1 and CDR2 (germline): DFQATT, SNEGSKA (reference sequence). The length of the CDR3 is 14 residues. The ends were cut back, 3 bases at V and 4 bases at J, with 14 bases in the middle.

This chain joins TRBV7-2 and TRBJ2-3; 7 bases fit TRBD2. In germline, CDR1 is SGHTA, CDR2 FQGNSA. The CDR3 length is 16 residues. Losses at the gene ends were 1 base for V and 6 bases for J; bases not matched to a gene: 10. The CDR3 reads CASSLVGGRAPDTQYF. The CDR3 coding sequence is TGTGCCAGCAGCTTAGTTGGGGGGAGGGCCCCCGATACGCAGTATTTT.

The chain is built from TRBV20-1 and TRBJ2-7; 13 nucleotides match TRBD2. V lost 1 base and J lost 7; bases outside the gene matches: 4. The CDR3 runs 14 residues. In germline, CDR1 is DFQATT, CDR2 SNEGSKA (reference sequence). The CDR3: CSARGTSGRTEQYF. The DNA for the CDR3 is TGCAGTGCTAGAGGGACTAGCGGGAGAACGGAGCAGTACTTC.

The chain carries TRBV7-6 and TRBJ2-7; 9 bases are shared with TRBD1. The CDR3 runs 15 residues. Trimming took 5 bases from V and 5 from J; bases not matched to a gene: 10. Germline assignment: CDR1 SGHVS and CDR2 FNYEAQ. The CDR3 protein is CASSPGQGLFDEQYF. CDR3 coding DNA: TGTGCCAGCAGCCCCGGACAGGGGCTTTTCGACGAGCAGTACTTC.

The chain employs TRBV30 and TRBJ1-1; D remains unclear. Germline loops: CDR1 GTSNPN, CDR2 SVGIG (reference sequence). The ends were cut back, 6 bases at V and 6 bases at J, with 8 bases in the middle. The CDR3 has 10 residues. CDR3 in DNA: TGTGCCTGTCGATCTTCTGAAGCTTTCTTT. This gives the protein CACRSSEAFF.

In its sample, this clonotype is medium-sized. The rearrangement links TRBV6-5 to TRBJ1-2, with a possible D match to TRBD1 (5 bases). The ends were cut back, 5 bases at V and 4 bases at J, with 11 bases in the middle. Germline V gene data show CDR1 as MNHEY and CDR2 as SVGAGI. This CDR3 contains 13 residues. The CDR3 sequence is CASSPGLSYGYTF. CDR3 in DNA: TGTGCCAGCAGTCCGGGGCTGAGCTATGGCTACACCTTC.

Comments on this clonotype: Possible read error: a much larger clone is one base away. The V and J genes are TRBV6-2 or TRBV6-3 and TRBJ2-1; 8 positions agree with TRBD1. CDR3 length: 15 amino acids. The V gene end was trimmed by 8 bases and the J gene end by 5 bases; junction bases not matched to a gene: 11. The germline CDR1 and CDR2 sequences are MNHEY and SVGEGT. In DNA, the CDR3 is TGTGCCAGCTCAACCTCCGAGACAGGGGACAATGAGCAGTTCTTC. Amino acids: CASSTSETGDNEQFF.

V usage is TRBV7-9 and J usage is TRBJ2-3, with 11 bases identical to TRBD2. This CDR3 has 16 amino acids. The V segment lost 4 bases and the J segment 6 bases; nucleotides outside the gene matches: 9. In germline, CDR1 is SEHNR, CDR2 FQNEAQ (reference sequence). The CDR3 sequence is CASSSVAGGRGDTQYF. In nucleotides, the CDR3 is TGTGCCAGCAGCTCAGTAGCGGGAGGGAGAGGGGATACGCAGTATTTT.